The 20 T cell receptor beta chains given below trace back to one sample, sequenced in a study of tumor and adjacent non-tumor tissue in lung cancer. A modified ARM-PCR protocol with three rounds of nested PCR amplified TCRbeta. Using its own MiXCR run on the multiplex PCR reads, TCRdb lists one record per CDR3 protein. This table holds under 150,000 distinct CDR3 sequences, around two thirds found once. No cell sorting was done before RNA was extracted from the tissue. Sequenced input: lung tumor tissue. These receptors were taken from a man aged 60 to 69 with small cell lung cancer.

About this clonotype itself: A much bigger clone sits one base away, suggesting this may be a read error. V and J are TRBV12-3 or TRBV12-4 and TRBJ1-1; D may be TRBD1 (5 bases). The CDR3 is 17 amino acids. Trimming took 6 bases from V and 2 from J, leaving 22 bases between them. The CDR3 sequence is CASSSRRTPTFNTEAFF. The CDR3 bases are TGTGCCAGCAGCTCGCGTAGGACACCAACTTTCAACACTGAAGCTTTCTTT.

About this clonotype: At one end, the junction sequence differs from germline, possibly due to a read error. The chain carries TRBV5-1 and TRBJ2-5, with D perhaps TRBD1 (5 bases). Germline-derived CDR1 and CDR2 are SGHRS and YFSETQ. This CDR3 region has 15 residues. The DNA for the CDR3 is TGCGCCGGCAGCTTGGTCGTTGGGGCGGAGGAGACCCAGTACTTC. Amino acids: CAGSLVVGAEETQYF.

With respect to this clonotype: A much more abundant neighbour one base away suggests this may be a read error. The chain couples TRBV20-1 to TRBJ2-7; D may correspond to TRBD1 or TRBD2 (5 bases each). This CDR3 is built from 13 residues. Germline CDR1 reads DFQATT; CDR2 reads SNEGSKA (reference sequence). The ends were cut back, 4 bases at V and 0 bases at J, with 10 bases in the middle. CDR3 sequence: CSANPGRSYEQYF. CDR3 sequence (DNA): TGCAGTGCTAACCCGGGACGCTCCTACGAGCAGTACTTC.

A note on this clonotype: Germline is not matched at one junction end, which may reflect a read error. The chain uses TRBV20-1 and TRBJ2-3, with TRBD2 matching over 10 bases. The germline V gene encodes CDR1 DFQATT and CDR2 SNEGSKA (reference sequence). The CDR3 extends over 14 amino acids. The CDR3 spells CSARAGGNTVTKYF. The CDR3 nucleotides are TGCAGTGCCAGAGCGGGAGGGAACACAGTTACGAAGTATTTT.

As concerns this clonotype: Because the CDR3's place on the DNA is in doubt, the DNA is left out and the CDR3 is given as listed by TCRdb. V gene TRBV20-1 combines with J gene TRBJ2-1; the table's TRBD2 call for D was not verified on the DNA. Looked up from germline, CDR1 is DFQATT and CDR2 is SNEGSKA (reference sequence). The CDR3 is 16 amino acids long, termini counted. This chain's CDR3 is CSVVPAVLDAGSEQFF.

Remarks on this clonotype: Sequence at one end of the junction differs from germline and may be a read error. The chain couples TRBV11-2 to TRBJ2-1, with D possibly TRBD2 on 6 matching bases. CDR1 and CDR2 (germline): SGHAT, FQNNGV. CDR3 length equals 15 residues. The CDR3 reads CASSLGQEGYNEHFF. As DNA, the CDR3 is TGTGCCAGCAGCTTAGGCCAGGAGGGGTACAATGAGCATTTCTTC. The full variable domain, completed using reference TRBV11-2 and TRBJ2-1, is EAGVAQSPRYKIIEKRQSVAFWCNPISGHATLYWYQQILGQGPKLLIQFQNNGVVDDSQLPKDRFSAERLKGVDSTLKIQPAKLEDSAVYLCASSLGQEGYNEHFFGPGTRLTVL.

The rearrangement joins TRBV7-9 to TRBJ2-3; TRBD2 agrees at 10 bases. After removal of 7 bases from V and 0 bases from J, the junction contained 22 bases not matched to a gene. This CDR3 is 21 amino acids long. Germline V lookup: CDR1 SEHNR, CDR2 FQNEAQ (reference sequence). CDR3: CASINSGRPSLNNTSTDTQYF. As DNA, the CDR3 is TGTGCCAGCATCAATAGCGGGAGGCCAAGCTTGAATAACACTAGCACAGATACGCAGTATTTT.

This clonotype was counted once. A read error is possible here, since a much larger clone lies one base away. Here the CDR3 reads CASSFLAPQVTQYF. The CDR3 DNA is TGCGCCAGCAGTTTTCTAGCGCCCCAAGTGACCCAGTACTTC. The chain couples TRBV5-1 to TRBJ2-5; D perhaps matches TRBD2 (6 bases). The germline gives CDR1 SGHRS, CDR2 YFSETQ. CDR3 length: 14 amino acids.

This clonotype was picked up a small number of times. The chain joins TRBV7-8 to TRBJ1-5, with D maybe TRBD1 (5 bases). Germline CDR1 is SGHVS and CDR2 is FQNEAQ. The ends were cut back, 7 bases at V and 6 bases at J, with 13 bases in the middle. There are 13 residues in the CDR3. CDR3 DNA sequence: TGTGCCAGCAACATCCGGGGGAGTCAGCCCCAGCATTTT. Residues: CASNIRGSQPQHF. The full variable domain, rest sourced from reference TRBV7-8 and TRBJ1-5, is GAGVSQSPRYKVAKRGQDVALRCDPISGHVSLFWYQQALGQGPEFLTYFQNEAQLDKSGLPSDRFFAERPEGSVSTLKIQRTQQEDSAVYLCASNIRGSQPQHFGDGTRLSIL.

This clonotype has only a few counts. The V and J genes are TRBV11-2 and TRBJ2-4; unclear D gene. The CDR3 has 14 residues. Germline CDR1 is SGHAT and CDR2 is FQNNGV. Trimming took off 5 bases at V and 1 base at J, with 9 bases between the two ends. The CDR3 DNA sequence: TGTGCCAGCAGCCCCCTGGGGGCCAAAAACATTCAGTACTTC. Encoded protein: CASSPLGAKNIQYF.

This sequence joins TRBV29-1 and TRBJ2-2; D gene uncertain. The CDR3 has 15 residues. The V end lost 3 bases, the J end lost 9 bases, and 20 bases lay between the germline ends. In germline, CDR1 is SQVTM, CDR2 ANQGSEA. The CDR3 here is CSVEAGPSNIWELFF. The CDR3 DNA reads as TGCAGCGTTGAGGCAGGCCCTTCGAACATCTGGGAGCTGTTTTTT.

This clonotype was detected ten times or more. The chain couples TRBV20-1 to TRBJ2-3; the D call may be TRBD1 or TRBD2 (5 bases each). The CDR3 sequence is 14 residues long. Looked up from germline, CDR1 is DFQATT and CDR2 is SNEGSKA (reference sequence). V lost 4 bases and J lost 2, with 13 bases in between. In nucleotides, the CDR3 is TGCAGTGCTATCACAGGACTCCTCACAGATACGCAGTATTTT. The encoded protein is CSAITGLLTDTQYF.

In this sample, this clonotype turned up many times. The gene calls are TRBV5-6 and TRBJ2-2, with D tentatively TRBD1 (5 bases). CDR3 length equals 16 residues. Germline lookup yields CDR1 SGHDT and CDR2 YYEEEE. The V end lost 4 bases, the J end lost 5 bases, and 18 bases lay between the germline ends. CDR3 residues: CASSQPPQGSTGELFF. In nucleotides, the CDR3 is TGTGCCAGCAGCCAACCCCCCCAGGGCTCGACCGGGGAGCTGTTTTTT.

A remark on this clonotype: A read error is possible here, since a much larger clone lies one base away. The chain has TRBV12-3 or TRBV12-4 and TRBJ1-1; D uncertain. The CDR3 runs 13 residues. As DNA, the CDR3 is TGTGCCTGCAGTCTTGGGGTATCCACTGAAGCTTTCTTT. Translating gives CACSLGVSTEAFF.

This chain links TRBV5-1 with TRBJ2-1; D is ambiguous. The CDR3 covers 12 residues. The germline V gene has CDR1 SGHRS and CDR2 YFSETQ. The ends were cut back, 5 bases at V and 12 bases at J, with 15 bases in the middle. This CDR3 is CASSPGPSGQFF. CDR3 sequence (DNA): TGCGCCAGCAGTCCAGGTCCCTCAGGGCAGTTCTTC.

This clonotype appeared many times. The chain combines TRBV20-1 with TRBJ1-5; 8 bases map to TRBD1. Germline V gene sequence: CDR1 DFQATT, CDR2 SNEGSKA (reference sequence). The V and J ends lost 6 bases and 1 base, in that order; junction bases with no gene match: 5. The CDR3 runs to 14 residues. The CDR3 nucleotides are TGCAGTGCGCCTAGACAGGGGAGCAATCAGCCCCAGCATTTT. Translating gives CSAPRQGSNQPQHF.

About this clonotype: A clone one base away is much larger, so this may be a read error. The CDR3 DNA is TGTGCCAGCAGTTACTCTCCATCCTACAATGAAAAACTGTTTTTT. It encodes CASSYSPSYNEKLFF. The chain employs TRBV6-5 and TRBJ1-4, with no clear D. Germline CDR1 is MNHEY and CDR2 is SVGAGI. The CDR3 runs to 15 residues. Trimming removed 0 bases at V and 5 bases at J, with 10 bases between.

For this clonotype: Since a much larger clone is just one base distant, this may be a read error. For the CDR3, the DNA is TGTGCCAGCAGACCACATCCGGGACTAGCGGGATCAGATACGCAGTATTTT. Translating gives CASRPHPGLAGSDTQYF. V usage is TRBV5-5 and J usage is TRBJ2-3, with TRBD2 matching over 13 bases. CDR1 SGHKS and CDR2 YYEKEE come from the germline V gene (reference sequence). The V and J ends lost 5 bases and 4 bases, in that order; junction bases with no gene match: 10. This CDR3 is built from 17 residues.

On this clonotype itself: This sequence may be a read error, since a much larger clone differs from it by one base. The genes are TRBV4-1 and TRBJ2-1; a weak D match, TRBD1 (5 bases). This CDR3 comprises 16 residues. Per germline, CDR1 MGHRA and CDR2 YSYEKL. Trimming took off 7 bases at V and 8 bases at J, with 24 bases between the two ends. The CDR3 region is CASMGFEDNKSHEQFF. The CDR3 DNA is TGCGCCAGCATGGGGTTTGAGGACAACAAAAGCCATGAGCAGTTCTTC.

Worth noting for this clonotype: Compared with germline, one end of the junction differs, possibly owing to a read error. The V gene is TRBV12-3 or TRBV12-4, the J gene TRBJ2-2; a possible D gene is TRBD2 (5 bases). The CDR3 contains 13 residues. The CDR3 nucleotides read TGTGCCAGCACCTCTTGGGAAACCGGGGATCTGTTTTTT. Translated, it gives CASTSWETGDLFF.